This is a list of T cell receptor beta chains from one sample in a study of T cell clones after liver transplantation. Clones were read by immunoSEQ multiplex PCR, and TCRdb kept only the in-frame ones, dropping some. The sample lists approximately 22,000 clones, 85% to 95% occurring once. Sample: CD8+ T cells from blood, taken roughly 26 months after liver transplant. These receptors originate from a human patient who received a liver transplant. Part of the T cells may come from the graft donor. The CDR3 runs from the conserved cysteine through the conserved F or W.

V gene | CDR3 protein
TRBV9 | CASSVALTGGNNEQYF
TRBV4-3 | CASSQDVAGELFF
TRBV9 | CASSVEYRNNEQFF
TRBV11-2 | CASSPQGGQGADEQYF
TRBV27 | CASSLSPNTEAFF
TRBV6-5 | CASSSATGGSYEQYF
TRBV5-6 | CASSLGQGRVTGYGYTF
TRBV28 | CASQKRSSYNEQFF
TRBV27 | CASSLAGTNTGELFF
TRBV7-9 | CASSRQETQYF
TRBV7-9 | CASSLGTPSSYEQYF
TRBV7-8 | CASSLEAGGSTDTQYF
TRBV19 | CASSPAGNEQFF
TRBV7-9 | CASSLGGVSMNTEAFF
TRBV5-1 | CASSPVAGNLEQYF
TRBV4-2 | CASSPNITGTSGRRAYEQYF
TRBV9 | CASSVESTTNEKLFF
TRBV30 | CAWAYRGQLGANVLTF
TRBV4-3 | CASSQDRRQGITGELFF
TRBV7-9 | CASSFLSNMGQSYEQYF
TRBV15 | CATSREDSNQPQHF
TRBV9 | CASSSGPGGLYEQYF
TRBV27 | CASRFTGTYEQYF
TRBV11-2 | CASSTLAGVNIQYF
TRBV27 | CASSFSAASLTEAFF
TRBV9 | CASSVEGLEQFF
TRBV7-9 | CATLGPRGRTGELFF
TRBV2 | CASKTWTSGDQDNEQFF
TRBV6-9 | CASTPRPIAKNIQYF
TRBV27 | CASSRGHEQYF